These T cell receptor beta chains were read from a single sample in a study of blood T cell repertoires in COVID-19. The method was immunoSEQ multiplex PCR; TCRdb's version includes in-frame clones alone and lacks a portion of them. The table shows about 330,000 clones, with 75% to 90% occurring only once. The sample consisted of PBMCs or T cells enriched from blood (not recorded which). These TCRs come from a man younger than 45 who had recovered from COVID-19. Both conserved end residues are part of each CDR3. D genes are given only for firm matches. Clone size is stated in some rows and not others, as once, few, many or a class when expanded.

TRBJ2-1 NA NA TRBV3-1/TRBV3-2 TGTGCCAGCAGCCAAGATCTGTCGTGGGGGGGCTCGGTCTTC CASSQDLSWGGSVF
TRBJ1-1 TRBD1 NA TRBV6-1 TGTGCCAGCAGTGAAACCCCGACAGGGGCTACTGAAGCTTTCTTT CASSETPTGATEAFF
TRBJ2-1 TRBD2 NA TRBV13 TGTGCCAGCAGCTTACTAGCGGGGGCCGATGAGCAGTTCTTC CASSLLAGADEQFF
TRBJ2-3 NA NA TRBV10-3 TGTGCCATCTCGCCCGTGGAGGGGAGCACAGATACGCAGTATTTT CAISPVEGSTDTQYF
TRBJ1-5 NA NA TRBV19 TGTGCCAGTAGTACGACAGTAAGAACTAATCAGCCCCAGCATTTT CASSTTVRTNQPQHF
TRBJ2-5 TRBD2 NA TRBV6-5 TGTGCCAGCAGGGTAGCGGGGCGAAGAGAGACCCAGTACTTC CASRVAGRRETQYF
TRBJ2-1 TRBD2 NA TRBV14 TGTGCCAGCAGCCAAGCCCCAGCGGGGGGCACATTATCCGCCGTTCAGTTCTTC CASSQAPAGGTLSAVQFF
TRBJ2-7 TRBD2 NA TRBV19 TGTGCCAGTAGTCCTTCGGGGGGGACGAGGGAGCAGTACTTC CASSPSGGTREQYF
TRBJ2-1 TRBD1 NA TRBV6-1 TGTGCCAGCAGTGAGGGGACAGACTTTCTGAGCTCCTACAATGAGCAGTTCTTC CASSEGTDFLSSYNEQFF
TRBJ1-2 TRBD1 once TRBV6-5 TGTGCCAGCAGAGACGGGACAGGGCAAGGCTACACCTTC CASRDGTGQGYTF
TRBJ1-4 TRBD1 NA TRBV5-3 TGTGCCAGAAGCTTCATCCTCACAGGGGGCGCAGAAGATGAAAAACTGTTTTTT CARSFILTGGAEDEKLFF
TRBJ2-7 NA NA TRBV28 TGTGCCAGCAGCAGTCCCATCCTAGGGGGCTACGAGCAGTACTTC CASSSPILGGYEQYF
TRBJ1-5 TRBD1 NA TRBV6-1 TGTGCCAGCAGTGTATGGAGACAGGGGGCAGTAAAAGAGGATCAGCCCCAGCATTTT CASSVWRQGAVKEDQPQHF
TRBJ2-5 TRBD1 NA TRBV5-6 TGTGCCAGCAGCTCCACCGGGACAGGTCAAGAGACCCAGTACTTC CASSSTGTGQETQYF
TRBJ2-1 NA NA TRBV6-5 TGTGCCAGCAGTTTAGCCGTCATCGGGGAGCAGTTCTTC CASSLAVIGEQFF
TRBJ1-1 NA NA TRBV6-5 TGTGCCAGCAGTAACCGAATGAGCGAAGCTTTCTTT CASSNRMSEAFF
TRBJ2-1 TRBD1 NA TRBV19 TGTGCCAGTAGTAAAGCCCGGACAGGGACCTACAATGAGCAGTTCTTC CASSKARTGTYNEQFF
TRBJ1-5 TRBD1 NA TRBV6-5 TGTGCCAGCAGTCTGGACAGGGCAGATCAGCCCCAGCATTTT CASSLDRADQPQHF
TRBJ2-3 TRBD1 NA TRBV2 TGTGCCAGCAGTGAAGCGGGACAGGTATTGGATACGCAGTATTTT CASSEAGQVLDTQYF
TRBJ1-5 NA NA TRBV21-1 TGTGCCAGCAGCCGACACCGAGAGGACAGAGGCAATCAGCCCCAGCATTTT CASSRHREDRGNQPQHF